The 28 T cell receptor beta chains reported below all come from one sample, sequenced in a study of cytomegalovirus exposure and HLA in healthy donors. PCR involved 60 Vbeta and 13 Jbeta primers. Only in-frame clones appear in the TCRdb table, and some are missing; sequencing was by immunoSEQ multiplex PCR. The sample holds more than 110,000 clones, around three quarters seen once. What was sequenced was PBMCs. These receptors originate from a man aged 40-49 years in good health and CMV-seropositive.

The chain has TRBV2 and TRBJ2-5; D is possibly TRBD1 (5 bases). The ends were cut back, 7 bases at V and 1 base at J, with 19 bases in the middle. Germline assignment: CDR1 SNHLY and CDR2 FYNNEI. This CDR3 is 16 amino acids long. The CDR3 DNA reads TGTGCCAGCACAGGTATGTCGGAAGGGGCCCAAGAGACCCAGTACTTC. This sequence encodes CASTGMSEGAQETQYF.

The chain links TRBV28 to TRBJ1-1; TRBD1 might be the D (5 bases). Between the trimmed V and J ends, which lost 7 bases and 8 bases, there was a span of 20 bases. CDR3 length equals 14 residues. The germline CDR1 and CDR2 sequences are MDHEN and SYDVKM. This chain's CDR3 is CASNGWTGVMEAFF. The CDR3 DNA reads as TGTGCCAGCAATGGTTGGACGGGGGTAATGGAAGCTTTCTTT.

This sequence joins TRBV29-1 and TRBJ1-4; D is possibly TRBD1 (6 bases). Trimming took 5 bases from V and 8 from J, leaving 15 bases between them. Germline CDR1 is SQVTM and CDR2 is ANQGSEA. This CDR3 has 13 residues. CDR3 amino acids: CSVTGGRGEKLFF. The CDR3 DNA is TGCAGCGTTACGGGGGGCCGTGGAGAAAAACTGTTTTTT.

The CDR3 loop is CASSHPGTGGNYEQYF. For the CDR3, the DNA is TGCGCCAGCAGCCATCCTGGGACAGGGGGGAACTACGAGCAGTACTTC. V usage is TRBV4-1 and J usage is TRBJ2-7, with 11 bases that match TRBD1. Trimming removed 3 bases from V and 3 bases from J; junction bases left unmatched: 7. In germline, CDR1 is MGHRA, CDR2 YSYEKL. The CDR3 is made up of 16 amino acids.

This chain connects TRBV6-5 to TRBJ1-2; 8 nucleotides align to TRBD1. The CDR3 has 15 residues. Germline trimming cut 0 bases from V and 3 bases from J; bases unmatched to any gene: 3. CDR1 is MNHEY, CDR2 SVGAGI, per germline. CDR3 in amino acids: CASSYSHRGYYGYTF. CDR3 sequence (DNA): TGTGCCAGCAGTTACTCCCACAGGGGGTACTATGGCTACACCTTC.

The chain recombines TRBV10-3 with TRBJ2-4; TRBD1 matches at 7 bases. V was pared by 4 bases and J by 0 bases, with 24 bases of the junction left unmatched. Germline assignment: CDR1 ENHRY and CDR2 SYGVKD. The CDR3 has 22 residues. This CDR3 reads CAISAGTNRGRGSALAKNIQYF. As DNA, the CDR3 is TGTGCCATCAGTGCGGGAACAAACAGGGGCCGAGGGAGTGCGCTAGCCAAAAACATTCAGTACTTC.

The V and J genes are TRBV7-2 and TRBJ2-1; 7 positions match TRBD1. Unmatched junction bases numbered 14, after V lost 4 bases and J lost 8 bases. Germline CDR1 reads SGHTA; CDR2 reads FQGNSA. The CDR3 is 16 amino acids. This chain's CDR3 is CASSSTGPHRGHEQFF. The CDR3 region has the DNA TGTGCCAGCAGCTCCACGGGCCCTCACAGGGGTCATGAGCAGTTCTTC.

The chain employs TRBV19 and TRBJ2-1; tentative D call: TRBD2 (6 bases). The V end was cut by 5 bases, the J end by 3 bases, with 14 bases between. CDR1 and CDR2 (germline): LNHDA, SQIVND (reference sequence). This CDR3 spans 15 amino acids. CDR3 amino acids: CASSLAGPVYNEQFF. CDR3 nucleotide sequence: TGTGCCAGTAGTTTGGCGGGGCCGGTCTACAATGAGCAGTTCTTC.

The genes are TRBV5-1 and TRBJ1-3; the match to TRBD1 covers 7 bases. The germline V gene encodes CDR1 SGHRS and CDR2 YFSETQ. After removal of 4 bases from V and 1 base from J, the junction contained 2 bases not matched to a gene. The CDR3 is 14 residues long. The CDR3 coding sequence is TGCGCCAGCAGCGAGACAGGGTCTGGAAACACCATATATTTT. As protein: CASSETGSGNTIYF.

The rearrangement links TRBV19 to TRBJ2-7; 14 bases are a match to TRBD2. J gave up 0 bases and V 10 bases, and 11 bases lay outside the gene matches. This CDR3 comprises 17 residues. CDR1 is LNHDA and CDR2 is SQIVND in the germline V gene (reference sequence). The DNA of the CDR3 is TGTGCCACCTCCGGGACTAGCGGGGGCCACAGCTCCTACGAGCAGTACTTC. The encoded protein is CATSGTSGGHSSYEQYF.

V and J are TRBV5-1 and TRBJ2-5, with D possibly TRBD1 on 6 matching bases. V was shortened by 3 bases and J by 5 bases, with 11 bases between the two germline ends. This CDR3 has 13 amino acids. Germline V CDR1 and CDR2: SGHRS, YFSETQ. CDR3 loop: CASSWEGGETQYF. The CDR3 DNA is TGCGCCAGCAGCTGGGAAGGGGGTGAGACCCAGTACTTC.

J is TRBJ2-5 and V is TRBV28; tentative D call: TRBD1 (6 bases). The CDR3 has 16 residues. The germline gives CDR1 MDHEN, CDR2 SYDVKM. V lost 5 bases, J lost 3 bases, and 19 bases lay in between. CDR3 region: CASSLNLRDNKETQYF. The CDR3, as DNA: TGTGCCAGCAGTCTAAACCTCCGGGACAACAAAGAGACCCAGTACTTC.

The genes are TRBV7-2 and TRBJ1-3; D gene unclear. CDR1 SGHTA and CDR2 FQGNSA come from the germline V gene. V lost 8 bases and J 0 bases, leaving 5 bases between the germline ends. The CDR3 runs to 12 residues. CDR3: CASSYSGNTIYF. For the CDR3, the DNA is TGTGCCAGCTCTTACTCTGGAAACACCATATATTTT.

This chain joins TRBV10-2 and TRBJ2-7, with 11 nucleotides matching TRBD2. V was clipped by 6 bases and J by 6 bases; unmatched bases: 7. Germline V gives CDR1 WSHSY, CDR2 SAAADI. This CDR3 is 14 amino acids long. The CDR3 spells CASSPTSGSGEQYF. CDR3 sequence (DNA): TGCGCCAGCAGCCCAACTAGCGGGAGTGGCGAGCAGTACTTC.

This clone was recorded a few times. The chain links TRBV6-5 to TRBJ2-3; perhaps TRBD1 as D (6 bases). The CDR3 sequence is 15 residues long. Trimming removed 3 bases from V and 2 bases from J, with 12 bases in between. Germline CDR1 MNHEY, CDR2 SVGAGI. The CDR3 DNA sequence: TGTGCCAGCAGTTATTTTGGACAGATCACAGATACGCAGTATTTT. Amino acid sequence: CASSYFGQITDTQYF.

The chain couples TRBV5-1 to TRBJ1-6; 7 bases align to TRBD1. V trimming: 4 bases; J trimming: 8 bases; junction bases outside the gene matches: 3. Germline CDR1 reads SGHRS; CDR2 reads YFSETQ. The CDR3 consists of 13 residues. The DNA for the CDR3 is TGCGCCAGCAGCCGTACAGGGGATTCACCCCTCCACTTT. It specifies CASSRTGDSPLHF.

This clone was seen more than once but under ten times. The chain uses TRBV28 and TRBJ2-7; TRBD1 aligns across 10 bases. Per the germline V gene, CDR1 is MDHEN and CDR2 is SYDVKM. Trimming at V came to 10 bases and at J to 1 base, leaving 10 bases not matched to a gene. CDR3 length: 15 residues. CDR3 coding DNA: TGTGCCACCCGGTACCCGGGACAGGGGTCCTACGAGCAGTACTTC. The encoded protein is CATRYPGQGSYEQYF.

The V gene is TRBV18, the J gene TRBJ2-1, with unresolved D. V lost 2 bases, J lost 6 bases, and 8 bases lay in between. Per the germline V gene, CDR1 is KGHSH and CDR2 is LQKENI. The length of the CDR3 is 13 residues. CDR3 in amino acids: CASSPGWPNEQFF. The CDR3 DNA reads as TGTGCCAGCTCACCAGGTTGGCCCAATGAGCAGTTCTTC.

This CDR3 reads CATSRDTGNQPQHF. The CDR3 nucleotides are TGTGCCACCAGCAGAGATACAGGAAATCAGCCCCAGCATTTT. The rearrangement links TRBV15 to TRBJ1-5; TRBD1 might be the D (5 bases). The CDR3 loop spans 14 amino acids. In germline, CDR1 is LNHNV, CDR2 YYDKDF (reference sequence). V was shortened by 0 bases and J by 4 bases, with 7 bases between the two germline ends.

This clone appeared once. The J gene is TRBJ1-1, the V gene TRBV4-1; D is uncertain. Germline CDR1 reads MGHRA; CDR2 reads YSYEKL. The CDR3 is 15 amino acids. V lost 1 base to trimming and J lost 3 bases, with 12 bases between them. CDR3 DNA: TGCGCCAGCAGCCAAGGCCCTCTAATGGACACTGAAGCTTTCTTT. Amino acids: CASSQGPLMDTEAFF.

The chain combines TRBV15 with TRBJ1-4, with a tentative D call TRBD1 (5 bases). CDR3 size: 17 residues. Germline V lookup: CDR1 LNHNV, CDR2 YYDKDF (reference sequence). The V gene lost 2 bases and the J gene lost 6 bases, with 19 bases spanning the gap. CDR3 sequence reads: CATSRWGTRGRDEKLFF. Here the CDR3 DNA reads TGTGCCACCAGCAGATGGGGTACTCGGGGGAGAGATGAAAAACTGTTTTTT.

The sample holds a few counts of this clone. This chain joins TRBV19 and TRBJ2-3, with D uncertain. With 11 bases removed from V and 3 bases from J, the gap between germline ends came to 15 bases. The CDR3 spans 13 residues. Germline-derived CDR1 and CDR2 are LNHDA and SQIVND (reference sequence). The CDR3 nucleotides read TGTGCCGCCGCGAGAACGGAGACAGATACGCAGTATTTT. This encodes CAAARTETDTQYF.

The DNA for the CDR3 is TGTGCCAGCAGCTTGGTTGGTCGGAGAGGCAATCAGCCCCAGCATTTT. As protein: CASSLVGRRGNQPQHF. This sequence joins TRBV5-4 and TRBJ1-5; D is ambiguous. This CDR3 spans 16 amino acids. Per germline, CDR1 SGHNT and CDR2 YYREEE (reference sequence). Trimming shortened V by 0 bases and J by 2 bases, and 12 bases separated the two germline ends.

The chain combines TRBV30 with TRBJ2-7; 10 positions agree with TRBD1. The CDR3 is 13 amino acids. V was pared by 4 bases and J by 3 bases, with 3 bases of the junction left unmatched. Germline CDR1 and CDR2: GTSNPN and SVGIG (reference sequence). Here the CDR3 reads CAWNWDRGYEQYF. The CDR3 DNA sequence: TGTGCCTGGAACTGGGACAGGGGCTACGAGCAGTACTTC.

This chain connects TRBV5-6 to TRBJ1-5; D perhaps matches TRBD1 (6 bases). The germline gives CDR1 SGHDT, CDR2 YYEEEE. This CDR3 is built from 16 residues. The germline V and J ends were trimmed by 3 bases and 2 bases, with 15 bases remaining between them. This CDR3 is CASSSWGGAGNQPQHF. CDR3 nucleotides: TGTGCCAGCAGCTCCTGGGGGGGCGCCGGCAATCAGCCCCAGCATTTT.

V is TRBV11-3 and J is TRBJ1-2; TRBD1 matches 8 bases. The V gene's germline CDR1 is SGHNT and CDR2 YENEEA. V shed 2 bases and J 7 bases; nucleotides not matched to a gene: 9. The CDR3 has 15 amino acids. The CDR3 is CASSLRQGFWSGYTF. DNA of the CDR3: TGTGCCAGCAGCTTAAGACAGGGGTTCTGGTCTGGCTACACCTTC.

V and J are TRBV19 and TRBJ1-1, with unresolved D. This CDR3 comprises 15 residues. With 3 bases removed from V and 0 bases from J, the gap between germline ends came to 11 bases. Germline-derived CDR1 and CDR2 are LNHDA and SQIVND (reference sequence). The CDR3 coding sequence is TGTGCCAGTAGTATTACGCCCAGGTTGAACACTGAAGCTTTCTTT. This codes for CASSITPRLNTEAFF.

J is TRBJ2-1 and V is TRBV4-3, with a tentative D call TRBD1 (5 bases). V lost 3 bases and J 4 bases, leaving 10 bases between the germline ends. The CDR3 has 14 residues. Germline V gene sequence: CDR1 LGHNA, CDR2 YSLEER. CDR3 region: CASSQGHPYNEQFF. The CDR3 DNA reads as TGCGCCAGCAGCCAGGGGCACCCGTACAATGAGCAGTTCTTC.